What follows describes a single T cell receptor (beta chain). This clonotype was detected ten times or more. Its antigen is still unknown. No base quality information exists; no much larger clone differs at one position. This sample is drawn from a study of T cells in Graves' hyperthyroidism and ophthalmopathy (dated by TCRdb to the late 2010s). Looking at the study overall: Peripheral blood samples were taken at the time of initial diagnosis, prior to any treatment. TCR Vbeta CDR3 sequencing of roughly 140 peripheral blood samples (over 40 ophthalmopathy, around 80 hyperthyroidism and some 17 progressor patients) is reported in the paper. TCR V-J signatures able to tell the groups apart were searched for in a discovery cohort of some 100 patients, of whom fewer than 45 had Graves' ophthalmopathy and 55 to 60 had stable Graves' hyperthyroidism. The roughly 91 discovery patients were randomly split 7:3 into training and test sets. After sampling, hyperthyroidism patients received methimazole starting at 30 mg daily, and ophthalmopathy patients received high-dose intravenous methylprednisolone. In several Graves' hyperthyroidism patients, the study also compared T-cell repertoires from thyroid tissue with T-cell repertoires from blood. Whether ophthalmopathy could be predicted prospectively was tested in an independent validation cohort made up of under 20 hyperthyroidism patients plus 17 patients who later progressed to ophthalmopathy. What the work shows at the level of the full study, not this receptor alone: A 13 V-J signature model separated ophthalmopathy from stable hyperthyroidism, with about 90% sensitivity and 81.08% specificity in cross-validation and 80%/75% in testing. No statistical method was used to set the sample size in advance, and investigators knew the group allocation. Blood samples also contained most of the expanded thyroid clonotypes (frequency above 0.001), which suggests that blood repertoires may reflect thyroid immune responses. In validation, the model predicted progression to ophthalmopathy a median of around six months before onset, with approximately 70% sensitivity and roughly 72% specificity.

The TCR beta CDR3 regions were amplified from the RNA transcripts. For the first round of RT-PCR on the TCR CDR3, the HTBI primer set was used together with the Qiagen OneStep RT-PCR kit. A second multiplex PCR round built the libraries, followed by size selection and purification. Libraries were sequenced paired-end with 100 bp reads on an Illumina HiSeq2000. In the authors' own workflow: SOAPnuke was used to process the raw data, with reads discarded if the reads contained adapters or uncalled bases, had a mean Phred below 15, or lacked an exact constant-primer or identifier match. High-quality paired reads were merged with COPE v1.2.5, and unique nucleotide sequences were defined as clonotypes. MiTCR v1.1 was used to align clonotypes to the IMGT TRBV, TRBD and TRBJ reference segments. The analysis included only V-J combinations with a frequency above 0.0001, which together covered around 99% of the repertoires. A TCS score was defined as the ratio between F50 (clonal expansion) and ExV (chaos), using BLOSUM62-based TCRdist between CDR3 peptides within each V-J. Welch's t-statistics and random forest reduced 514 V-J features to under 15, which were used in a naive Bayes classifier (R e1071). Starting from the raw public reads, TCRdb applied fastp trimming at Q25, assembled clones with MiXCR and retained in-frame beta chains. Every distinct CDR3 protein forms one entry, paired with its most common genes and DNA. The V and J calls come from TCRdb's annotation, not from the publication. Recorded for this sample are some 510,000 distinct CDR3 sequences; under 25% of them occurred a single time. The ten largest clones take up more than 20% of the sample.

Stable Graves' hyperthyroidism was defined as the absence of progression to ophthalmopathy over 18 months of follow-up. Hyperthyroidism patients were aged 18 to 65 years and newly diagnosed, with disease duration of less than 2 months. Patients with uncontrolled infections, other autoimmune diseases, pregnancy or lactation were excluded. Diagnoses were based on clinical symptoms, serum thyroxine and TRAb, thyroid ultrasound and orbital computed tomography. PBMCs were isolated from 10 ml of fresh peripheral blood by Ficoll-Paque density gradient centrifugation. Total RNA was extracted with Trizol reagent, and quality was checked on an Agilent 2100 Bioanalyzer. V trim: 4 bases; J trim: 4 bases; unmatched bases: 8. The germline V gene sets CDR1 to SGDLS and CDR2 to YYNGEE. From its cysteine to its phenylalanine, the CDR3 spans 15 amino acids. Only the CDR3 DNA is retained, 45 bases long and in frame from the first base.

Here the chain combines TRBV9 and TRBJ2-5; 9 central nucleotides agree with TRBD1. This receptor was identified in a man younger than 30 with Graves' hyperthyroidism. The specimen was blood. The nucleotide sequence reads TGTGCCAGCAGCACCCGGACAGGGGAAGGAGAGACCCAGTACTTC. Translated, it reads CASSTRTGEGETQYF.